This TCR beta chain was captured by sequencing in a study of blood T cells in healthy people across ages. Study overall: Capture via template switching afforded approximately one barcoded beta molecule per two T cells.

Primers used in a second PCR of about 7 to 11 cycles were a sample-barcoded 5' primer and a J-beta primer mix. Every cDNA molecule bore a tag from a template-switch adaptor containing 12 random nucleotides. A single record per CDR3 protein comes from TCRdb applying MiXCR to the 5' RACE reads. Of 600,000 to 800,000 distinct CDR3 sequences in the sample, 45% to 60% were seen once. As concerns this clonotype: Its antigen is still unknown.

Regarding the study as a whole: A roughly linear fall in TCR beta diversity per million T cells was seen with increasing age.

Sequencing input: blood. This TCR was recovered from an elderly woman in good health.

CDR3 sequence reads: CASSKATGLAKNIQYF. The CDR3 bases are TGTGCCAGCAGCAAAGCAACAGGTCTAGCCAAAAACATTCAGTACTTC. The genes are TRBV21-1 and TRBJ2-4; the table's D call, TRBD1, has no DNA check behind it. TRBV21-1 is described as a pseudogene. The CDR3 has 16 amino acids.